The entry that follows covers one TCR beta chain sequence. Antigen unknown. Profiling relied on immunoSEQ multiplex PCR, and the TCRdb table lists in-frame clones only, not all of them. This sample has about 90,000 clones, with approximately 85% found just once. From germline, CDR1 is SGHDT and CDR2 YYEEEE. With 3 bases clipped from V and 5 bases from J, the junction kept 1 base outside the gene matches. This CDR3 spans 14 amino acids. This record belongs to a study of T cell responses to AZD1222 COVID-19 vaccine. Overall study findings and caveats: Without day 14 samples, only post-peak T cell repertoires were studied.

This TCR came from an adult in good health. Sequencing used peripheral blood, obtained on day 0 of AZD1222 vaccination. The chain is built from TRBV5-6 and TRBJ1-6; 8 nucleotides align to TRBD1. This chain's CDR3 is CASSWGQDNSPLHF. For the CDR3, the DNA is TGTGCCAGCAGCTGGGGACAGGATAATTCACCCCTCCACTTT.